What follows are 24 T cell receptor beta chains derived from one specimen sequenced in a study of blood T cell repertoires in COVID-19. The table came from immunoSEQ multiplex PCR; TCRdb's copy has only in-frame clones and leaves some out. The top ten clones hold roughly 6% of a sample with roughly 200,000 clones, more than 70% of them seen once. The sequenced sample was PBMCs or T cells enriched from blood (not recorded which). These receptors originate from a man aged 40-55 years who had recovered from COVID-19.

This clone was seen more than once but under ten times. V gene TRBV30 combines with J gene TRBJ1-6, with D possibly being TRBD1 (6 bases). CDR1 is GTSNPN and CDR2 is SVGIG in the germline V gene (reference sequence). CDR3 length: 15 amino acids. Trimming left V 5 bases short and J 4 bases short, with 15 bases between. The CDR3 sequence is CAWGPGHIYNSPLHF. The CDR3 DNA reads TGTGCCTGGGGTCCGGGACACATTTATAATTCACCCCTCCACTTT.

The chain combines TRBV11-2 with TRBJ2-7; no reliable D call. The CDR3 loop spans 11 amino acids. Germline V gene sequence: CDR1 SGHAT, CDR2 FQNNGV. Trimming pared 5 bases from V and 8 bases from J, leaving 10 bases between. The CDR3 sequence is CASSTHAKQYF. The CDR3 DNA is TGTGCCAGCAGCACACATGCCAAGCAGTACTTC.

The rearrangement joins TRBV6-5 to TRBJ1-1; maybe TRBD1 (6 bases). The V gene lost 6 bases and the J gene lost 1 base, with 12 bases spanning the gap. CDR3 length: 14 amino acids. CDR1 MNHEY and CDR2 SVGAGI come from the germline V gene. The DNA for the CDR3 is TGTGCCAGCAGATTACAGGGAACGAACACTGAAGCTTTCTTT. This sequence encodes CASRLQGTNTEAFF.

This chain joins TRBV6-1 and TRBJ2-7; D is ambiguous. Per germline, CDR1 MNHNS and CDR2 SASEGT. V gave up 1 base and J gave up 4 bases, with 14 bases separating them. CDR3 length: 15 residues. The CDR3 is CASSEGISVSYEQYF. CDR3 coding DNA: TGTGCCAGCAGTGAAGGTATATCGGTGAGTTACGAGCAGTACTTC.

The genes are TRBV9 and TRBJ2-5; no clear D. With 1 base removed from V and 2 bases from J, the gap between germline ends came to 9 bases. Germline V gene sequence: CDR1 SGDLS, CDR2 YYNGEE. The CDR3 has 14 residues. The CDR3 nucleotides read TGTGCCAGCAGCGTATTTCCTTTACAAGAGACCCAGTACTTC. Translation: CASSVFPLQETQYF.

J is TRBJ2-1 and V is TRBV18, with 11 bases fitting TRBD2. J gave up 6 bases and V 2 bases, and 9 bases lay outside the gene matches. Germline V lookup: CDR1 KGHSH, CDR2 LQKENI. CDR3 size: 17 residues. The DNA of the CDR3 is TGTGCCAGCTCACCATTAGCGGGGGGGCTGGTCTCCAATGAGCAGTTCTTC. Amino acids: CASSPLAGGLVSNEQFF.

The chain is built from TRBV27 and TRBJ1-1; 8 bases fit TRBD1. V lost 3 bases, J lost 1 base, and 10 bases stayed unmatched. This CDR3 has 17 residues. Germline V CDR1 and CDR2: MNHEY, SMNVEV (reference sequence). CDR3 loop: CASSFAGTGKPNTEAFF. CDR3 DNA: TGTGCCAGCAGTTTCGCGGGGACAGGAAAACCGAACACTGAAGCTTTCTTT.

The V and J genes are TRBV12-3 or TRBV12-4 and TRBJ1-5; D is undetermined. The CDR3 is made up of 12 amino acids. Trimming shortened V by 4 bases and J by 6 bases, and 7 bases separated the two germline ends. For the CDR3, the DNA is TGTGCCAGCAGTTCCCGGAGTCAGCCCCAGCATTTT. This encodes CASSSRSQPQHF.

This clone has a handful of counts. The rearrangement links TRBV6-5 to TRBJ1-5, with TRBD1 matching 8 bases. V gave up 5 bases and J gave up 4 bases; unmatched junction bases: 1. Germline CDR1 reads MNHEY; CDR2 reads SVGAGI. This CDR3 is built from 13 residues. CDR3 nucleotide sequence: TGTGCCAGCAGTACAGGGGGTAATCAGCCCCAGCATTTT. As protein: CASSTGGNQPQHF.

CDR3 in DNA: TGTGCCAGCAGCTTGGATCCGCGAGGGCGCGTCGGTGGCTACACCTTC. It yields the protein CASSLDPRGRVGGYTF. This chain links TRBV5-8 with TRBJ1-2, with D unclear. Trimming cost V 0 bases and J 7 bases, with 19 bases left between them. The CDR3 sequence is 16 residues long. The germline CDR1 and CDR2 sequences are SGHTS and YDEGEE.

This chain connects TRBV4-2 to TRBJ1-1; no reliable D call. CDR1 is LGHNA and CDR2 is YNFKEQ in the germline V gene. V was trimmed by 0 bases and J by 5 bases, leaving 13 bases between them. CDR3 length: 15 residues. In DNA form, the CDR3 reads TGTGCCAGCAGCCAAGATCTAGGGAGTTTTACTGAAGCTTTCTTT. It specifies CASSQDLGSFTEAFF.

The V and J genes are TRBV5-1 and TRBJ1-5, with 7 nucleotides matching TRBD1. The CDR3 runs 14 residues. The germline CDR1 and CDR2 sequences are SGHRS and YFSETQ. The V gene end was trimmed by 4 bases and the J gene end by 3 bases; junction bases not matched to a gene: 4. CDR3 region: CASSPGQLNQPQHF. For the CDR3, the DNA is TGCGCCAGCAGCCCGGGACAGCTCAATCAGCCCCAGCATTTT. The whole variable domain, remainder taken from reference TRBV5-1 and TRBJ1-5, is KAGVTQTPRYLIKTRGQQVTLSCSPISGHRSVSWYQQTPGQGLQFLFEYFSETQRNKGNFPGRFSGRQFSNSRSEMNVSTLELGDSALYLCASSPGQLNQPQHFGDGTRLSIL.

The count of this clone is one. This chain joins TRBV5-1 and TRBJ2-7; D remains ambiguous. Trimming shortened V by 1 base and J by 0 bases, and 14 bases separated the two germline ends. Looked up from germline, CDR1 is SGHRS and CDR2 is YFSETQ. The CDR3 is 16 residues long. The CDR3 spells CASSLILGGTSYEQYF. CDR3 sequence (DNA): TGCGCCAGCAGCTTGATACTTGGCGGAACCTCCTACGAGCAGTACTTC.

CDR3 sequence: CASTLGAGGPDTQYF. The CDR3 DNA is TGTGCCAGCACCTTGGGAGCGGGAGGGCCAGATACGCAGTATTTT. V is TRBV2 and J is TRBJ2-3; 10 nucleotides align to TRBD2. The germline V gene has CDR1 SNHLY and CDR2 FYNNEI. This CDR3 is built from 15 residues. After removal of 7 bases from V and 4 bases from J, the junction contained 8 bases not matched to a gene.

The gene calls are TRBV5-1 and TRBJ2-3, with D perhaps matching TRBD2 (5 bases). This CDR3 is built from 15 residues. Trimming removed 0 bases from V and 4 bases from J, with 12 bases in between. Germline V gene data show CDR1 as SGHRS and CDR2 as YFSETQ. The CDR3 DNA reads TGCGCCAGCAGCTTGGCCGCGGCGGGCGCAGATACGCAGTATTTT. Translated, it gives CASSLAAAGADTQYF. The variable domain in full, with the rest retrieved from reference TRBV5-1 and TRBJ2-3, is KAGVTQTPRYLIKTRGQQVTLSCSPISGHRSVSWYQQTPGQGLQFLFEYFSETQRNKGNFPGRFSGRQFSNSRSEMNVSTLELGDSALYLCASSLAAAGADTQYFGPGTRLTVL.

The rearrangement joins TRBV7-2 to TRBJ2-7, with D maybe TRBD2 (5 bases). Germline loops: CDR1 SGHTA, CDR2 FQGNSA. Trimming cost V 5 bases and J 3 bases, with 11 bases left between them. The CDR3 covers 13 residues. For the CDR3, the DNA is TGTGCCAGCAGCCCCCGCCGGGGCTACGAGCAGTACTTC. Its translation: CASSPRRGYEQYF.

The CDR3 DNA reads TGCGCCAGCAGCTCTGACTTAAACCCGACAGCCTTATATGGCTACACCTTC. It translates to CASSSDLNPTALYGYTF. The chain links TRBV5-1 to TRBJ1-2, with a possible D match to TRBD1 (5 bases). This CDR3 spans 17 amino acids. Germline lookup yields CDR1 SGHRS and CDR2 YFSETQ. V gave up 3 bases and J gave up 5 bases, with 23 bases separating them.

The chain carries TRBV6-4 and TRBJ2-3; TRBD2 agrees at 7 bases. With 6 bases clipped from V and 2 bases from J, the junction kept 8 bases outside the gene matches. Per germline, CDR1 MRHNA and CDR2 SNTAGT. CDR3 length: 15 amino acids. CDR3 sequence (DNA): TGTGCCAGCAGCCCACGTGCGGGGGTCACAGATACGCAGTATTTT. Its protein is CASSPRAGVTDTQYF.

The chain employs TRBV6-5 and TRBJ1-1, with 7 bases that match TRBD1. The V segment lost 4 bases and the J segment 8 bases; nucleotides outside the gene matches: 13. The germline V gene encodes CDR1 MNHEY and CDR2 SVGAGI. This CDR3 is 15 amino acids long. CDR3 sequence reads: CASSFTQGVGFEAFF. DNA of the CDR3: TGTGCCAGCAGTTTTACTCAGGGGGTGGGATTCGAAGCTTTCTTT.

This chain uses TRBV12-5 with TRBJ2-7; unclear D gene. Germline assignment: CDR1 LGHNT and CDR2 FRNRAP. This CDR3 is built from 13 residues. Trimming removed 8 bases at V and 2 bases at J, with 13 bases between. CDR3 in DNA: TGTGCTAGTACAACCGGGTCCCCCTACGAGCAGTACTTC. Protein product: CASTTGSPYEQYF.

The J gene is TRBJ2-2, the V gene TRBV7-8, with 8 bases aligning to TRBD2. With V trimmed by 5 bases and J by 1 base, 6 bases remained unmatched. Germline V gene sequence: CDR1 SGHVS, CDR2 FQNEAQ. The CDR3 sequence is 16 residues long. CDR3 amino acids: CASSPRGGWNTGELFF. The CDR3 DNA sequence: TGTGCCAGCAGCCCCCGCGGGGGGTGGAACACCGGGGAGCTGTTTTTT.

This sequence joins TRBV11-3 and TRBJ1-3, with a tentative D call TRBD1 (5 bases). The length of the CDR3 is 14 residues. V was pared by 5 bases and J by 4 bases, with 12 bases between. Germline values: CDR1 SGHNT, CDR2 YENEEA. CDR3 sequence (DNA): TGTGCCAGCAGCATACAGGACGCGGGAAACACCATATATTTT. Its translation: CASSIQDAGNTIYF.

CDR3 in amino acids: CASSLYSSNQPQHF. CDR3 in DNA: TGTGCCAGCAGTTTATACAGCAGCAATCAGCCCCAGCATTTT. The rearrangement joins TRBV28 to TRBJ1-5; no definite D call. Germline CDR1 reads MDHEN; CDR2 reads SYDVKM. The CDR3 sequence is 14 residues long. V dropped 1 base and J dropped 1 base, with 5 bases sitting between them.

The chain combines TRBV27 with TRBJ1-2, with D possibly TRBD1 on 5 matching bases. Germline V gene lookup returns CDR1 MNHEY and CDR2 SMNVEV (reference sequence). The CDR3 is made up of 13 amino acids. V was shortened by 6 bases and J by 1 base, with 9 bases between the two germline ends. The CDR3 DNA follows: TGTGCCAGCAGCCGGGACTTTAACTATGGCTACACCTTC. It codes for CASSRDFNYGYTF.